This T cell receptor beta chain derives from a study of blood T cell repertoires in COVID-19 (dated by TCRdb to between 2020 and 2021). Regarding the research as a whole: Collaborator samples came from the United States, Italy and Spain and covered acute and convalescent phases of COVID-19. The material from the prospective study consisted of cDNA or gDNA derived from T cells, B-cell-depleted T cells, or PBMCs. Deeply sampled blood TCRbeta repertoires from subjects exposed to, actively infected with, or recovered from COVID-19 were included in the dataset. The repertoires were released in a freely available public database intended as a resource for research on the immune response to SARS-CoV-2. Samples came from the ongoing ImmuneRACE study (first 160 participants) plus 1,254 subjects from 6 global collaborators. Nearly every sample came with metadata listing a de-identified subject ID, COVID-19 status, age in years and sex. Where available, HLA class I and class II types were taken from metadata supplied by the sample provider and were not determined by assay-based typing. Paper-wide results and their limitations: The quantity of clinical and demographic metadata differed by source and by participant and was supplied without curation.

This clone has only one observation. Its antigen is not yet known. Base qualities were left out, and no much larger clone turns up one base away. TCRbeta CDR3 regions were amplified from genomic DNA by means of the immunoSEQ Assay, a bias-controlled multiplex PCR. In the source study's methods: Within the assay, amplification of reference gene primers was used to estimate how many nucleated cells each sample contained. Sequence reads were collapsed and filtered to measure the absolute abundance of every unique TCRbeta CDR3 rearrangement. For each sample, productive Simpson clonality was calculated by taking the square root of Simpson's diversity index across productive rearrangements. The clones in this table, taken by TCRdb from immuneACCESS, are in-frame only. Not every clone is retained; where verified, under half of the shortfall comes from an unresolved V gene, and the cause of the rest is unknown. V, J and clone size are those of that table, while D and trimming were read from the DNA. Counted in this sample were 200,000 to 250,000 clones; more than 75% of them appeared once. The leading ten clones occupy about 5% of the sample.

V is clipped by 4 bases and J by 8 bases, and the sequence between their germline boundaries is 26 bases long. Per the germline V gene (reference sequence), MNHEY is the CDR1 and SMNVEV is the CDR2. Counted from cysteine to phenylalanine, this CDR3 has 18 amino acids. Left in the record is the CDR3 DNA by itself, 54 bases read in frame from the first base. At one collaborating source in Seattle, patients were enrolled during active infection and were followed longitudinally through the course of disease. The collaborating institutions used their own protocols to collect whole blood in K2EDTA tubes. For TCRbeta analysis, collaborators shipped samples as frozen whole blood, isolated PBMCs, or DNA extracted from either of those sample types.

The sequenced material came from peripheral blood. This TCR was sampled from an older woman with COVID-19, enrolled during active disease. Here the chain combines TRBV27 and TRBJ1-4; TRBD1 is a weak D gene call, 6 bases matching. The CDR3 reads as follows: CASSSDVRQTGRGEKLFF. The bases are TGTGCCAGCAGTTCCGACGTCCGGCAAACAGGGCGGGGGGAAAAACTGTTTTTT.